This T cell receptor beta chain appears in the sequencing data of a study of cytomegalovirus exposure and HLA in healthy donors. TCRdb keeps only in-frame clones here, not all; method: immunoSEQ multiplex PCR. Of some 80,000 clones listed, approximately 96% are singletons. Regarding the study as a whole: In vitro experiments confirmed that a few CMV-associated chains were specific for CMV antigens. TCR beta chains numbering more than 150 were designated cytomegalovirus-associated. Per published reports, the classifier diagnosed cytomegalovirus status with high specificity and sensitivity.

These donors were members of the approximately 110-subject validation cohort, a group separate from the approximately 700-subject first cohort. As regards this clone: Its antigen is unknown.

This clonotype was sampled from a woman between 18 and 29 years old in good health and CMV-seronegative. Sequencing input: PBMCs.

The CDR3 protein is CASSQEGADNEQFF. CDR3 in DNA: TGTGCCAGCAGCCAAGAGGGAGCGGACAATGAGCAGTTCTTC. J is TRBJ2-1 and V is TRBV4-2; the D gene is possibly TRBD2 (5 bases). V was trimmed by 0 bases and J by 5 bases, leaving 8 bases between them. CDR1 and CDR2 from the germline V gene are LGHNA and YNFKEQ. This CDR3 is 14 amino acids long.